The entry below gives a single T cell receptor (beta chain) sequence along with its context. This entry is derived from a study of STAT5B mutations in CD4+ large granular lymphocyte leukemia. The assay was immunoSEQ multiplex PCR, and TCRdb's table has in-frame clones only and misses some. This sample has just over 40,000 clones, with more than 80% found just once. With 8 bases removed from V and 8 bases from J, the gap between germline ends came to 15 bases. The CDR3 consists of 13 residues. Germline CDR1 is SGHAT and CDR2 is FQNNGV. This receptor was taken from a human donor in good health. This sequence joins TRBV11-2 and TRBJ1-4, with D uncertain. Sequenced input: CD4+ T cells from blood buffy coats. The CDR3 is CASSELVREKLFF. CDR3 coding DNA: TGTGCCAGCTCCGAGTTGGTGCGAGAAAAACTGTTTTTT. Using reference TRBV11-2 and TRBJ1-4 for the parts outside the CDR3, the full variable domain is EAGVAQSPRYKIIEKRQSVAFWCNPISGHATLYWYQQILGQGPKLLIQFQNNGVVDDSQLPKDRFSAERLKGVDSTLKIQPAKLEDSAVYLCASSELVREKLFFGSGTQLSVL.